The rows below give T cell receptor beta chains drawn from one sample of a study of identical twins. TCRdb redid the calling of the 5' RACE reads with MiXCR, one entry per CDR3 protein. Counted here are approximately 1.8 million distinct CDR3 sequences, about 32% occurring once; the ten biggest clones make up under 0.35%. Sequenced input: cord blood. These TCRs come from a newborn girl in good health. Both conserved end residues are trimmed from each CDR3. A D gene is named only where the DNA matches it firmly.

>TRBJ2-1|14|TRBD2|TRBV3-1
ASSQESSGVSNEQF
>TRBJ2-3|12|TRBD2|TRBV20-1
SASPGSGGGTQY
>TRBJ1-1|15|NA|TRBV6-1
ASSERGSGASNTEAF
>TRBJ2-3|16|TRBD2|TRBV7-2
ASSLVPRLAGGTDTQY
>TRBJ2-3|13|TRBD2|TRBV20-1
SATSGNLRGFPQY
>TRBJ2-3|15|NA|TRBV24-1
ATSDPRGKGRTDTQY
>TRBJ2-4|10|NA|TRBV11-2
ASSLEAEEQY
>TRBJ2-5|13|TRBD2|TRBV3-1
ASRRSGGPYNEQY
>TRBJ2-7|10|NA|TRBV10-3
AISGVDYEQY
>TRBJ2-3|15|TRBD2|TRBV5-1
ASSLGLADEGPDTQY
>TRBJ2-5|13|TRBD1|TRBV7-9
ASSPRQGGRETQY
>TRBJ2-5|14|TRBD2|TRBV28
ASTVGSGRYQETQY
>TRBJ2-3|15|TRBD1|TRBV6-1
ASSAPRQGLGTDTQY